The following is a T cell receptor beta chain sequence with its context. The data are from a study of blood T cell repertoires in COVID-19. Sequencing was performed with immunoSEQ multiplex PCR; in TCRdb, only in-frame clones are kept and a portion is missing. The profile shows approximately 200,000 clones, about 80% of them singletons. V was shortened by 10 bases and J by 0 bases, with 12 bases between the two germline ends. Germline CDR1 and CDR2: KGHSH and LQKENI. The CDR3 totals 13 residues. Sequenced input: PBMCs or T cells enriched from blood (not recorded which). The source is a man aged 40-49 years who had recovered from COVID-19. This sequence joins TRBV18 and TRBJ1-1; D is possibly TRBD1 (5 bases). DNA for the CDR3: TGTGCCACTCGGGGGTTGATGAACACTGAAGCTTTCTTT. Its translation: CATRGLMNTEAFF.